This TCR beta chain was observed in a study of regulatory T cells in long-lasting Graves disease. Findings of the study overall: Persistent patients had more shared public clonotypes (around 2,700) than new patients (roughly 940). TRBV28, TRBJ1-2 and TRBJ2-5 emerged as the favored segments in persistent disease.

This clonotype was seen ten or more times. Its target is unknown. This CDR3 comprises 16 residues. The V end lost 2 bases, the J end lost 6 bases, and 19 bases lay between the germline ends. Germline V gene sequence: CDR1 SEHNR, CDR2 FQNEAQ (reference sequence). The time point: newly diagnosed GD, antithyroid drugs for less than 3 months. PBMCs were the source of the RNA used for TCR sequencing. Investigators prepared the TCR beta libraries by applying iRepertoire HTBI primers and Arm-PCR of CDR3 regions. MiXCR was run by TCRdb on the multiplex PCR reads, yielding one entry per CDR3 protein. The sample holds about 450,000 distinct CDR3 sequences; roughly 15% are singletons and the top ten take around 11%. These data were likewise used in another study, on T cells in Graves' hyperthyroidism and ophthalmopathy. From that second work: Expanded thyroid clonotypes (above 0.001) were mostly also found in blood.

This sequence was found in a woman aged 30 to 39 with Graves disease. V gene TRBV7-9 combines with J gene TRBJ1-1, with a possible D match to TRBD1 (6 bases). The source was peripheral blood mononuclear cells (PBMCs), collected at new diagnosis, from a patient treated with antithyroid drugs. CDR3 loop: CASSLPTGTPGSEAFF. CDR3 sequence (DNA): TGTGCCAGCAGCTTACCGACAGGCACCCCAGGGTCTGAAGCTTTCTTT.